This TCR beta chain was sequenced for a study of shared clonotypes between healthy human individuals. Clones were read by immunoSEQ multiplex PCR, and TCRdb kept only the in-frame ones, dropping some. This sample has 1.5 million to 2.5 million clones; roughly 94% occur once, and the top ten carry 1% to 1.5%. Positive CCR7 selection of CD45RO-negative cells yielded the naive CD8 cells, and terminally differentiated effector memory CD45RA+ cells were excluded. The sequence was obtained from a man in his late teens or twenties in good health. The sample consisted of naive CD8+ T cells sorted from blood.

The CDR3 nucleotides are TGTGCCACCAGCATTTTTACAGGGATGCCGAACACCGGGGAGCTGTTTTTT. As protein: CATSIFTGMPNTGELFF. This chain uses TRBV15 with TRBJ2-2; TRBD1 is a possible D gene (6 bases). V was shortened by 4 bases and J by 0 bases, with 15 bases between the two germline ends. The CDR3 totals 17 residues. CDR1 and CDR2 (germline): LNHNV, YYDKDF (reference sequence).